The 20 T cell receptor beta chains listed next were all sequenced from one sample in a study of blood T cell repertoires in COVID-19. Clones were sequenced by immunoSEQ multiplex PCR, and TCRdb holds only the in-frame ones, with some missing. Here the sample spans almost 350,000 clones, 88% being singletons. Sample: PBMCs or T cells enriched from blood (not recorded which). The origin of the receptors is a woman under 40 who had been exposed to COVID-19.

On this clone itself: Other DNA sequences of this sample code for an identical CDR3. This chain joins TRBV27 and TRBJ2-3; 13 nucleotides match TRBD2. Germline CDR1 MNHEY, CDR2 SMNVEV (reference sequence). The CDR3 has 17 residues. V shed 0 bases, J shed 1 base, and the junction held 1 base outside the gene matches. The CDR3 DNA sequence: TGTGCCAGCAGTTTATCAACTAGCGGGAGGGGCACAGATACGCAGTATTTT. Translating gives CASSLSTSGRGTDTQYF.

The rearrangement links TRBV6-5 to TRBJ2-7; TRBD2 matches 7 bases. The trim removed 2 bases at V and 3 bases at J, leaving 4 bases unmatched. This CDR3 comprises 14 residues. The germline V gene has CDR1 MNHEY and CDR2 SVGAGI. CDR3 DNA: TGTGCCAGCAGTTACCGGGAGGCGGACTACGAGCAGTACTTC. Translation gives CASSYREADYEQYF.

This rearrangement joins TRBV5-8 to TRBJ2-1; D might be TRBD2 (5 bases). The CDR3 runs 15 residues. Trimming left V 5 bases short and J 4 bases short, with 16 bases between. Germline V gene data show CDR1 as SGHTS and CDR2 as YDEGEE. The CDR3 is CASRRGSRFYNEQFF. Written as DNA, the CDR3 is TGTGCCAGCAGGCGAGGGTCTAGATTTTACAATGAGCAGTTCTTC.

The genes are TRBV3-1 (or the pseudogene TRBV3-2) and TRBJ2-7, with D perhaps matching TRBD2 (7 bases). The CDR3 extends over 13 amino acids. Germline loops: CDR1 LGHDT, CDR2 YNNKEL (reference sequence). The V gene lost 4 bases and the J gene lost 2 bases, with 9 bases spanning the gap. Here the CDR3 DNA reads TGTGCCAGCAGCCGGGAGGGGGCCTACGAGCAGTACTTC. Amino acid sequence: CASSREGAYEQYF.

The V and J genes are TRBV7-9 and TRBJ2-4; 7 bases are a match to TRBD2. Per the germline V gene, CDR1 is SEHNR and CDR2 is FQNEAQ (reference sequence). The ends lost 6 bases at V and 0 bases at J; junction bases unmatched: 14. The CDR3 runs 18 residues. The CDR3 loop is CASSYRPGTTLAKNIQYF. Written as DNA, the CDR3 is TGTGCCAGCAGTTACCGCCCCGGGACTACTCTAGCCAAAAACATTCAGTACTTC. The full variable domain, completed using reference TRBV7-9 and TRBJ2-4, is DTGVSQNPRHKITKRGQNVTFRCDPISEHNRLYWYRQTLGQGPEFLTYFQNEAQLEKSRLLSDRFSAERPKGSFSTLEIQRTEQGDSAMYLCASSYRPGTTLAKNIQYFGAGTRLSVL.

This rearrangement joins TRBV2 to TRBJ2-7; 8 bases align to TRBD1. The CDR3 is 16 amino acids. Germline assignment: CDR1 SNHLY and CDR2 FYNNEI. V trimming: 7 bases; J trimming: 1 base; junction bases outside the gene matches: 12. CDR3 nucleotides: TGTGCCAGCACCTACCCCAGGGGGCCCCATTCCTACGAGCAGTACTTC. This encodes CASTYPRGPHSYEQYF.

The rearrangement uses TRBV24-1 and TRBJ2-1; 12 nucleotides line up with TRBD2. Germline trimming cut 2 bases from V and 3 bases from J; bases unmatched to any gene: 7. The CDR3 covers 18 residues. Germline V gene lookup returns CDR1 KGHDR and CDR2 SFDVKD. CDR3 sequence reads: CATSDYSSTSGSYNEQFF. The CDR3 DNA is TGTGCCACCAGTGATTACTCCTCGACTAGCGGGAGCTACAATGAGCAGTTCTTC.

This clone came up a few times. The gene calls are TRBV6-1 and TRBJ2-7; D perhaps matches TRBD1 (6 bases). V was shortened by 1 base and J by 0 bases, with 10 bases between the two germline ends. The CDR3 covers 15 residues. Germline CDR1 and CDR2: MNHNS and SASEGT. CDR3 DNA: TGTGCCAGCAGTGAAGTCACAGGGAGCTCCTACGAGCAGTACTTC. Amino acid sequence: CASSEVTGSSYEQYF.

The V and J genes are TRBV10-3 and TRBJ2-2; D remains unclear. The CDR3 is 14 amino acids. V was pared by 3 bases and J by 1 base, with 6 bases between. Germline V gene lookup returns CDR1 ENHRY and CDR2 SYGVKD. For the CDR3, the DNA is TGTGCCATCAGTGACAGGCGGAACACCGGGGAGCTGTTTTTT. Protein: CAISDRRNTGELFF.

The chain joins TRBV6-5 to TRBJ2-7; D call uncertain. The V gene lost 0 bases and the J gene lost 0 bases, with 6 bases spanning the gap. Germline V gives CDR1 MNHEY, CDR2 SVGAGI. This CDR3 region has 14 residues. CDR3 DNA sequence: TGTGCCAGCAGTTACTCCCCTAGCTCCTACGAGCAGTACTTC. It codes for CASSYSPSSYEQYF.

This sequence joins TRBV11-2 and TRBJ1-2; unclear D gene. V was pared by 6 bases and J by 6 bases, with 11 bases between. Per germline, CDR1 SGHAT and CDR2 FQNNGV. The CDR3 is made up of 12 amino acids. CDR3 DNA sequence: TGTGCCAGCAGTCTAGAGTCCCATGGCTACACCTTC. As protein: CASSLESHGYTF.

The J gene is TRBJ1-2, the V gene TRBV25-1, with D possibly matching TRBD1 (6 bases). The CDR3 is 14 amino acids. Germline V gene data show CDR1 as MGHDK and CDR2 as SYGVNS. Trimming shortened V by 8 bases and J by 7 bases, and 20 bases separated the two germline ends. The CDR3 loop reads CASQNGGARGGYTF. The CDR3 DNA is TGTGCCAGCCAAAATGGGGGGGCACGGGGTGGCTACACCTTC.

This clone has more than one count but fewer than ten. The CDR3 here is CASSLVGLATPNTGELFF. Here the CDR3 DNA reads TGCGCCAGCAGCTTGGTTGGACTAGCCACTCCGAACACCGGGGAGCTGTTTTTT. This chain joins TRBV5-1 and TRBJ2-2; 8 bases fit TRBD2. The V segment lost 0 bases and the J segment 0 bases; nucleotides outside the gene matches: 7. This CDR3 is built from 18 residues. Germline CDR1 reads SGHRS; CDR2 reads YFSETQ.

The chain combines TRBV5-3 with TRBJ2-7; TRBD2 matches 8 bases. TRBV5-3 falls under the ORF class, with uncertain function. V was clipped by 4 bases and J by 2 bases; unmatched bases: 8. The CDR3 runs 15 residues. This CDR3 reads CARSPPGRGAYEQYF. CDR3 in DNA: TGTGCCAGAAGCCCTCCTGGGCGGGGGGCCTACGAGCAGTACTTC.

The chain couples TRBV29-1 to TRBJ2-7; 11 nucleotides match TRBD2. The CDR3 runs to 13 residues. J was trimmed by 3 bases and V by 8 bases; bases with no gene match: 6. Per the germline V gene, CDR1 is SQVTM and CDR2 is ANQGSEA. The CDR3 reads CSYSGLAVYEQYF. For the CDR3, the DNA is TGCAGCTACTCGGGACTAGCGGTCTACGAGCAGTACTTC.

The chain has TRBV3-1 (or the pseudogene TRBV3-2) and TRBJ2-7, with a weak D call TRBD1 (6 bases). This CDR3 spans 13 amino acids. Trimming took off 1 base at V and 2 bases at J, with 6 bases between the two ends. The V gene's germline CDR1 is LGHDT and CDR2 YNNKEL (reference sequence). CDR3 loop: CASSQAGAYEQYF. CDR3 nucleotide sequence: TGTGCCAGCAGCCAAGCAGGGGCCTACGAGCAGTACTTC.

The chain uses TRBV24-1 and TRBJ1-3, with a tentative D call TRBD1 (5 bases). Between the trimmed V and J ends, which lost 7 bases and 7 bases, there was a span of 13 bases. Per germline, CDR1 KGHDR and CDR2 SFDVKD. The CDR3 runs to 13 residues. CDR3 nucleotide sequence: TGTGCCACCAGGGGAACAGGATCGAACACCATATATTTT. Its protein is CATRGTGSNTIYF.

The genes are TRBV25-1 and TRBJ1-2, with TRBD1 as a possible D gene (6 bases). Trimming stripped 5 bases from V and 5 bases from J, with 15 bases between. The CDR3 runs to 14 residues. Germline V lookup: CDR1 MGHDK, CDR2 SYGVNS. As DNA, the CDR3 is TGTGCCAGCAGTCGGACCGGGACACGGTATGGCTACACCTTC. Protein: CASSRTGTRYGYTF.

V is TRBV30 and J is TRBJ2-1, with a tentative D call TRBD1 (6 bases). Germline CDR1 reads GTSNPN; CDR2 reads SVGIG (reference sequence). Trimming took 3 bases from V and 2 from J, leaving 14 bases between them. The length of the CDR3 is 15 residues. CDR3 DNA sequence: TGTGCCTGGAGGGGAACAGGGACGGCCTACAATGAGCAGTTCTTC. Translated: CAWRGTGTAYNEQFF.

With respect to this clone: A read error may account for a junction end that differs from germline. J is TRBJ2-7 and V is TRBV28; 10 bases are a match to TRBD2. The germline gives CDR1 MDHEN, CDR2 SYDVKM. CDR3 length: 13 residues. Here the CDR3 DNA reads TGTGCCAGCAGAAACCTAGCGGGAGTCCCGGGGGGTTTC. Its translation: CASRNLAGVPGGF.